Listed below are T cell receptor beta chains from one sample, sequenced in a study of CD8 T cells in ankylosing spondylitis. TCRdb re-called the 5' RACE reads with MiXCR, one entry per CDR3 protein. In the table there are 700,000 or so distinct CDR3 sequences, 15% to 20% of which are singletons. Sequencing was carried out using blood, either unsorted or a sorted T cell fraction (not recorded which). Receptor source: a male donor with ankylosing spondylitis. The CDR3 runs from the conserved cysteine through the conserved F or W. D genes are given only for firm matches. Only part of the rows carry a size: once, few, many, or a class if the clone is expanded.

J gene,D gene,V gene,clone size,CDR3 protein,CDR3 DNA
TRBJ2-2,.,TRBV5-4,.,CASSLFGRGNTGELFF,TGTGCCAGCAGCTTGTTCGGCAGGGGTAACACCGGGGAGCTGTTTTTT
TRBJ2-1,TRBD2,TRBV30,.,CAWSSTRTSGGLNEQFF,TGTGCCTGGAGTAGTACTCGGACTAGCGGGGGATTGAATGAGCAGTTCTTC
TRBJ2-7,TRBD1,TRBV12-3/TRBV12-4,few,CASSSGYGQGSYEQYF,TGTGCCAGCAGCTCAGGATACGGACAGGGTTCTTACGAGCAGTACTTC
TRBJ2-3,TRBD1,TRBV7-2,few,CASSSQGVGTDTQYF,TGTGCCAGCAGCTCACAGGGGGTGGGCACAGATACGCAGTATTTT
TRBJ2-7,.,TRBV9,.,CASSEHLGMEYEQYF,TGTGCCAGCAGCGAACACTTAGGAATGGAATACGAGCAGTACTTC
TRBJ2-7,TRBD1,TRBV20-1,.,CSARDLGQGAYEQYF,TGCAGTGCTAGAGATTTAGGACAGGGGGCTTACGAGCAGTACTTC
TRBJ2-2,.,TRBV20-1,many,CSASPTNTGELFF,TGCAGTGCTAGCCCAACGAACACCGGGGAGCTGTTTTTT
TRBJ1-3,.,TRBV11-2,few,CASSPQAWVTGNTIYF,TGTGCCAGCAGCCCCCAGGCTTGGGTCACTGGAAACACCATATATTTT
TRBJ2-4,TRBD2,TRBV7-2,.,CASSRGLAGTSIQYF,TGTGCCAGCAGCCGCGGGCTAGCGGGAACAAGCATTCAGTACTTC
TRBJ1-5,.,TRBV28,.,CASALQGVGVGSNQPQHF,TGTGCCAGCGCACTACAGGGTGTAGGGGTAGGGAGCAATCAGCCCCAGCATTTT
TRBJ1-4,.,TRBV4-1,.,CASSQALTGLTNEKLFF,TGCGCCAGCAGCCAAGCACTCACAGGGTTGACTAATGAAAAACTGTTTTTT
TRBJ1-4,TRBD1,TRBV5-1,few,CASKRTGDEKLFF,TGCGCCAGCAAAAGGACAGGGGATGAAAAACTGTTTTTT
TRBJ2-1,.,TRBV2,.,CASSDVASQGFF,TGTGCCAGCAGTGACGTTGCCAGCCAGGGGTTCTTC
TRBJ2-1,.,TRBV4-1,.,CASSHLIENEQFF,TGCGCCAGCAGCCACCTAATAGAGAATGAGCAGTTCTTC
TRBJ2-7,TRBD1,TRBV29-1,few,CSVAPPGQGRYEQYF,TGCAGCGTAGCCCCTCCGGGACAGGGGCGATACGAGCAGTACTTC
TRBJ2-1,TRBD2,TRBV7-2,few,CASSDSGRLSNEQFF,TGTGCCAGCAGCGATAGCGGGAGGTTAAGCAATGAGCAGTTCTTC
TRBJ2-1,TRBD1,TRBV20-1,.,CSARVRTGLPYNEQFF,TGCAGTGCTAGAGTGCGGACAGGTCTTCCCTACAATGAGCAGTTCTTC
TRBJ2-1,TRBD2,TRBV6-1,.,CASSPLAGGLTEQFF,TGTGCCAGCAGTCCCCTAGCGGGAGGGCTCACGGAGCAGTTCTTC
TRBJ2-1,TRBD1,TRBV20-1,few,CSARSPGQGANEQFF,TGCAGTGCTAGATCACCGGGACAGGGGGCAAATGAGCAGTTCTTC
TRBJ1-5,TRBD1,TRBV28,few,CASSTQDRGNQPQHF,TGTGCCAGCAGCACCCAGGACAGGGGCAATCAGCCCCAGCATTTT
TRBJ2-5,TRBD2,TRBV20-1,few,CSAPGLAGPGGETQYF,TGCAGTGCCCCAGGACTAGCGGGACCGGGGGGAGAGACCCAGTACTTC
TRBJ2-7,TRBD1,TRBV20-1,.,CSARVRQGRGEQYF,TGCAGTGCTAGAGTTCGACAGGGCCGTGGCGAGCAGTACTTC